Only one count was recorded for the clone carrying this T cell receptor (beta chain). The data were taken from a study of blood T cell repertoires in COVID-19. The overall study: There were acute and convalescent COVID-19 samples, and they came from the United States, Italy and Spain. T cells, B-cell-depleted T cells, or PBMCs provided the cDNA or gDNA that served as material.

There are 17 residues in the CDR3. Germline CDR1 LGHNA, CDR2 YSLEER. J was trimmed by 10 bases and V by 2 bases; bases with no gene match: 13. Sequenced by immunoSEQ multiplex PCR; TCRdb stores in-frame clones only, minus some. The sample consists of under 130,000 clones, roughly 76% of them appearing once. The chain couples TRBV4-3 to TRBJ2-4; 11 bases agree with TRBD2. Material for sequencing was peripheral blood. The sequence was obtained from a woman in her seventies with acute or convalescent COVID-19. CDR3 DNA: TGCGCCAGCAGCCAATCATATTTAGCGGGGGGGCTTGATATTCAGTACTTC. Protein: CASSQSYLAGGLDIQYF.